The present T cell receptor (beta chain) was sequenced within a study of shared clonotypes between healthy human individuals. Clones were read by immunoSEQ multiplex PCR, and TCRdb kept only the in-frame ones, dropping some. Here the sample spans some 2.3 million clones, 93% being singletons. Material for sequencing was naive CD4+ T cells from PBMCs. The sample's subset: CD45RA+ positively selected. The receptor was derived from a man aged 18 to 30 in good health. Some clones in this sample may be carry-over from other donors' samples.

The CDR3, as DNA: TGCGCCAGCAGCTTGGGGCTATACGGGACAGGGTCCGGTCAGCCCCAGCATTTT. Its protein product is CASSLGLYGTGSGQPQHF. This sequence joins TRBV5-1 and TRBJ1-5, with TRBD1 identical over 9 bases. This CDR3 has 18 amino acids. V was clipped by 0 bases and J by 6 bases; unmatched bases: 13. Germline-derived CDR1 and CDR2 are SGHRS and YFSETQ.